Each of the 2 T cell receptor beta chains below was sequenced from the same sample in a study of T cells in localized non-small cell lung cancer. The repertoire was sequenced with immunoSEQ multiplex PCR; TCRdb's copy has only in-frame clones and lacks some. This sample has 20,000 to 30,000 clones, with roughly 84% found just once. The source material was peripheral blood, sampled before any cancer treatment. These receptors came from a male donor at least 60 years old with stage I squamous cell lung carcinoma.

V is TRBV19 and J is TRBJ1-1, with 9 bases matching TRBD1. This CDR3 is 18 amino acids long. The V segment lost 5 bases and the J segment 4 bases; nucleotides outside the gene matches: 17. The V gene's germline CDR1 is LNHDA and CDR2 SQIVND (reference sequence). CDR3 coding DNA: TGTGCCAGTAGTTCCTCCGGGACAGGGTCTTTGCGCGGCACTGAAGCTTTCTTT. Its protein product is CASSSSGTGSLRGTEAFF.

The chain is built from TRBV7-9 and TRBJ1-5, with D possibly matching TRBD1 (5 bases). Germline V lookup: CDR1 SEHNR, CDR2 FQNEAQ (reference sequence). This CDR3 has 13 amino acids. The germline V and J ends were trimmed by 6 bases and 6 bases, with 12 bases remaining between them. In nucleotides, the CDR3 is TGTGCCAGCAGTCCGGGACGGGGTCAGCCCCAGCATTTT. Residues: CASSPGRGQPQHF.